The 23 T cell receptor beta chains below all came from one sample that was sequenced in a study of early T cells in non-severe SARS-CoV-2 infection. TCRdb re-analysed the 5' RACE reads in MiXCR, keeping a single row per CDR3 protein. The table lists over 25,000 distinct CDR3 sequences, about 4.2% of them singletons. Sequences were obtained from whole blood. All receptors come from an adult who was a healthcare worker with PCR-confirmed SARS-CoV-2 infection or an uninfected control (not recorded which).

This clonotype occurred many times. The chain has TRBV28 and TRBJ2-3; D may be TRBD2 (6 bases). The germline CDR1 and CDR2 sequences are MDHEN and SYDVKM. Trimming removed 8 bases at V and 2 bases at J, with 14 bases between. There are 14 residues in the CDR3. Here the CDR3 DNA reads TGTGCCAGCCTTCCAGGGAGGCCCACAGATACGCAGTATTTT. Translation gives CASLPGRPTDTQYF.

This clonotype was observed many times. This rearrangement joins TRBV4-1 to TRBJ2-1; perhaps TRBD1 as D (6 bases). Germline CDR1 and CDR2: MGHRA and YSYEKL. The CDR3 runs to 15 residues. Trimming shortened V by 4 bases and J by 5 bases, and 15 bases separated the two germline ends. CDR3 sequence (DNA): TGCGCCAGCAGCCCGCAACCACAGGGAAACAATGAGCAGTTCTTC. The encoded protein is CASSPQPQGNNEQFF.

This clonotype came up many times. The chain links TRBV3-1 to TRBJ1-3; no firm D call. This CDR3 has 13 amino acids. The germline gives CDR1 LGHDT, CDR2 YNNKEL (reference sequence). V lost 8 bases and J lost 0, with 8 bases in between. CDR3 residues: CASAQDSGNTIYF. CDR3 in DNA: TGTGCCAGCGCCCAGGACTCTGGAAACACCATATATTTT.

In its sample, this clonotype was seen many times. The chain has TRBV29-1 and TRBJ1-4, with TRBD1 as a possible D gene (5 bases). Germline values: CDR1 SQVTM, CDR2 ANQGSEA. The CDR3 has 12 residues. V was cut by 7 bases and J by 7 bases, with 13 bases left in between. CDR3 coding DNA: TGCAGCGCGAGCAGGGACGGTGAAAAACTGTTTTTT. Residues: CSASRDGEKLFF.

This clonotype was detected ten times or more. The rearrangement links TRBV20-1 to TRBJ2-2; the D gene is possibly TRBD2 (5 bases). This CDR3 spans 14 amino acids. The germline V gene encodes CDR1 DFQATT and CDR2 SNEGSKA (reference sequence). Trimming stripped 1 base from V and 6 bases from J, with 12 bases between. CDR3 residues: CSARAPGISGELFF. DNA for the CDR3: TGCAGTGCTAGAGCTCCGGGAATCTCCGGGGAGCTGTTTTTT.

This clonotype has a count of ten or more. V usage is TRBV20-1 and J usage is TRBJ1-1; weak D call: TRBD1 (5 bases). Germline lookup yields CDR1 DFQATT and CDR2 SNEGSKA (reference sequence). CDR3 length equals 16 residues. The V gene lost 5 bases and the J gene lost 5 bases, with 24 bases spanning the gap. The chain's CDR3 is CSADPGAGALGTEAFF. In DNA form, the CDR3 reads TGCAGTGCTGACCCTGGAGCCGGGGCCCTGGGAACTGAAGCTTTCTTT.

This clonotype was found many times. The chain employs TRBV28 and TRBJ2-1; weak D call: TRBD2 (6 bases). The germline V gene has CDR1 MDHEN and CDR2 SYDVKM. V lost 3 bases and J lost 1, with 19 bases in between. The CDR3 has 18 residues. The CDR3 DNA reads TGTGCCAGCAGTTTTCCTGCCCAGCCTAGCGAGTCCTACAATGAGCAGTTCTTC. This translates into CASSFPAQPSESYNEQFF.

This clonotype was observed many times. The chain joins TRBV20-1 to TRBJ2-2; D is perhaps TRBD1 (5 bases). The V end was cut by 5 bases, the J end by 6 bases, with 10 bases between. Germline V gene lookup returns CDR1 DFQATT and CDR2 SNEGSKA (reference sequence). This CDR3 has 12 amino acids. This CDR3 is CSAPDRPGELFF. The CDR3 region has the DNA TGCAGTGCTCCAGACAGACCCGGGGAGCTGTTTTTT.

The chain links TRBV24-1 to TRBJ2-2; 7 bases align to TRBD1. The CDR3 consists of 15 residues. V gave up 5 bases and J gave up 6 bases; unmatched junction bases: 8. From germline, CDR1 is KGHDR and CDR2 SFDVKD. The CDR3 spells CATSAETGLSGELFF. The CDR3 coding sequence is TGTGCCACCAGTGCTGAGACAGGGCTTTCCGGGGAGCTGTTTTTT.

This clonotype was picked up many times. The chain has TRBV19 and TRBJ2-4; 9 nucleotides line up with TRBD1. V gave up 3 bases and J gave up 8 bases; unmatched junction bases: 11. The CDR3 is made up of 16 amino acids. Germline CDR1 is LNHDA and CDR2 is SQIVND (reference sequence). In nucleotides, the CDR3 is TGTGCCAGTAGTATGGGTCGTTGGGGACAGGGTCACATTCAGTACTTC. It is translated as CASSMGRWGQGHIQYF. Using reference TRBV19 and TRBJ2-4 for the parts outside the CDR3, the full variable domain is DGGITQSPKYLFRKEGQNVTLSCEQNLNHDAMYWYRQDPGQGLRLIYYSQIVNDFQKGDIAEGYSVSREKKESFPLTVTSAQKNPTAFYLCASSMGRWGQGHIQYFGAGTRLSVL.

The V gene is TRBV12-3 or TRBV12-4, the J gene TRBJ2-1, with D hard to call. The CDR3 is 13 residues long. V lost 4 bases and J lost 3, with 7 bases in between. CDR3 in DNA: TGTGCCAGCAGTTATGACGTCTACAATGAGCAGTTCTTC. This translates into CASSYDVYNEQFF.

The genes are TRBV2 and TRBJ2-3; 9 nucleotides match TRBD2. CDR3 length: 15 residues. CDR1 is SNHLY and CDR2 is FYNNEI in the germline V gene. V shed 1 base, J shed 4 bases, and the junction held 3 bases outside the gene matches. The CDR3 region is CASSEGLAEADTQYF. In DNA, the CDR3 is TGTGCCAGCAGTGAAGGACTAGCGGAGGCAGATACGCAGTATTTT. Full variable domain (remainder filled in from reference TRBV2 and TRBJ2-3): EPEVTQTPSHQVTQMGQEVILRCVPISNHLYFYWYRQILGQKVEFLVSFYNNEISEKSEIFDDQFSVERPDGSNFTLKIRSTKLEDSAMYFCASSEGLAEADTQYFGPGTRLTVL.

This clonotype was seen at least ten times. The chain carries TRBV9 and TRBJ2-3; D gene unclear. Deletions cut 0 bases from V and 4 bases from J, with 12 bases between. Per the germline V gene, CDR1 is SGDLS and CDR2 is YYNGEE. The CDR3 consists of 15 residues. The CDR3 DNA is TGTGCCAGCAGCGTAGTGGGCGGCGTGGCAGATACGCAGTATTTT. Protein product: CASSVVGGVADTQYF.

The chain is built from TRBV7-6 and TRBJ2-6; D uncertain. CDR1 and CDR2 (germline): SGHVS, FNYEAQ. The CDR3 is 16 residues long. V lost 0 bases and J 3 bases, leaving 9 bases between the germline ends. CDR3 residues: CASSLAQRLGANVLTF. The CDR3 DNA sequence: TGTGCCAGCAGCTTAGCGCAAAGGCTTGGGGCCAACGTCCTGACTTTC.

At least ten counts were recorded for this clonotype. V and J are TRBV29-1 and TRBJ2-5; D is ambiguous. CDR3 size: 12 residues. CDR1 SQVTM and CDR2 ANQGSEA come from the germline V gene. Trimming shortened V by 2 bases and J by 5 bases, and 9 bases separated the two germline ends. The CDR3 DNA follows: TGCAGCGTTGAAAAGGGTTCGGAGACCCAGTACTTC. It yields the protein CSVEKGSETQYF.

This clonotype was counted many times. The chain combines TRBV30 with TRBJ2-2; TRBD1 agrees at 9 bases. Germline CDR1 is GTSNPN and CDR2 is SVGIG (reference sequence). Germline trimming cut 0 bases from V and 5 bases from J; bases unmatched to any gene: 4. This CDR3 is built from 15 residues. The CDR3 DNA sequence: TGTGCCTGGAGTGTAGGGACAGGGCCGACCGGGGAGCTGTTTTTT. Protein: CAWSVGTGPTGELFF.

This clonotype was found many times. The chain recombines TRBV20-1 with TRBJ1-1, with D hard to call. The V end lost 3 bases, the J end lost 1 base, and 6 bases lay between the germline ends. The CDR3 is 12 residues long. Germline loops: CDR1 DFQATT, CDR2 SNEGSKA (reference sequence). The CDR3 region has the DNA TGCAGTGCTAGCGAGGGGAACACTGAAGCTTTCTTT. This codes for CSASEGNTEAFF.

This clonotype was seen repeatedly, ten times or more. V gene TRBV20-1 combines with J gene TRBJ1-3, with 7 bases lining up with TRBD1. Losses at the gene ends were 0 bases for V and 4 bases for J; bases not matched to a gene: 21. The V gene's germline CDR1 is DFQATT and CDR2 SNEGSKA (reference sequence). The CDR3 contains 20 residues. CDR3 residues: CSARESYGQAIGVNGNTIYF. The CDR3 DNA is TGCAGTGCTAGAGAAAGTTACGGACAGGCCATCGGGGTAAACGGAAACACCATATATTTT.

The table lists this clonotype with many counts. This chain uses TRBV20-1 with TRBJ2-7; D call uncertain. The CDR3 loop spans 15 amino acids. V lost 6 bases and J 2 bases, leaving 20 bases between the germline ends. Germline V gives CDR1 DFQATT, CDR2 SNEGSKA (reference sequence). CDR3 region: CSANVRVAPTYEQYF. The CDR3 DNA is TGCAGTGCGAACGTACGCGTGGCTCCTACCTACGAGCAGTACTTC.

This clonotype was counted at least ten times. The chain has TRBV6-1 and TRBJ2-7, with D maybe TRBD2 (5 bases). Trimming stripped 4 bases from V and 2 bases from J, with 15 bases between. The germline CDR1 and CDR2 sequences are MNHNS and SASEGT. The CDR3 is made up of 15 amino acids. The CDR3 protein is CASSASRGEAYEQYF. The CDR3 coding sequence is TGTGCCAGCAGTGCGAGTCGGGGAGAGGCCTACGAGCAGTACTTC.

This sequence joins TRBV5-1 and TRBJ2-7, with D possibly being TRBD1 (7 bases). Trimming pared 0 bases from V and 3 bases from J, leaving 16 bases between. This CDR3 has 16 amino acids. Germline V gene sequence: CDR1 SGHRS, CDR2 YFSETQ. As DNA, the CDR3 is TGCGCCAGCAGCTTGGGCGGGACAGCGATCCTCTACGAGCAGTACTTC. Translated: CASSLGGTAILYEQYF.

This clonotype showed up many times. The chain recombines TRBV7-2 with TRBJ2-7, with no clear D. Looked up from germline, CDR1 is SGHTA and CDR2 is FQGNSA. The CDR3 has 15 residues. Deletions cut 5 bases from V and 2 bases from J, with 16 bases between. CDR3: CASSLPRSTTYEQYF. DNA for the CDR3: TGTGCCAGCAGCCTTCCCCGGTCAACGACCTACGAGCAGTACTTC.

This clonotype was seen repeatedly, ten times or more. One junction end does not reproduce the germline sequence, and a read error may be involved. The CDR3 sequence: CASSHAGTGGFNTEVF. CDR3 sequence (DNA): TGCGCCAGCAGCCACGCGGGGACAGGGGGATTCAACACTGAAGTTTTT. The V gene is TRBV4-1, the J gene TRBJ1-1, with 11 bases aligning to TRBD1. Germline values: CDR1 MGHRA, CDR2 YSYEKL. The CDR3 extends over 16 amino acids.